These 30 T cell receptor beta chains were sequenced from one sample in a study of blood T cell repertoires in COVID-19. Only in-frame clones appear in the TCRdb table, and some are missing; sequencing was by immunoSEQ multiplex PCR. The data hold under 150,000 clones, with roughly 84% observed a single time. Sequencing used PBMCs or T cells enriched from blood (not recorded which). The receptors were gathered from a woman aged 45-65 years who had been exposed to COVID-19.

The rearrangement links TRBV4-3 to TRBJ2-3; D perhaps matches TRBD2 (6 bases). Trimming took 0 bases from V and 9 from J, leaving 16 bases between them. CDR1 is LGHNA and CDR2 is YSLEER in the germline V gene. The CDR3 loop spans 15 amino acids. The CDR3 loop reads CASSQDRRIRGTQYF. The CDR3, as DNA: TGCGCCAGCAGCCAAGATAGAAGGATCCGGGGGACGCAGTATTTT.

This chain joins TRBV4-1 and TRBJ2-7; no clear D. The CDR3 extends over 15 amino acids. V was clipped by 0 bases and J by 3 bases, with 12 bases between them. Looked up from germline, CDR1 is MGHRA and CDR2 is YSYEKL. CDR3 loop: CASSQDIVRVYEQYF. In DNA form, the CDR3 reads TGCGCCAGCAGCCAAGATATAGTCCGAGTCTACGAGCAGTACTTC.

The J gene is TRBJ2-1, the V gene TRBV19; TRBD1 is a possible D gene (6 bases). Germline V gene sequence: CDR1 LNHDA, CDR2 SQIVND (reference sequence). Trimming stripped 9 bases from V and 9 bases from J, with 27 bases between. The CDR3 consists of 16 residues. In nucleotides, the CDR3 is TGTGCCAGCCACCCCCTCAGTGGCAGGGGAGACCGTGAGCAGTTCTTC. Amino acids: CASHPLSGRGDREQFF. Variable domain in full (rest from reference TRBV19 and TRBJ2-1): DGGITQSPKYLFRKEGQNVTLSCEQNLNHDAMYWYRQDPGQGLRLIYYSQIVNDFQKGDIAEGYSVSREKKESFPLTVTSAQKNPTAFYLCASHPLSGRGDREQFFGPGTRLTVL.

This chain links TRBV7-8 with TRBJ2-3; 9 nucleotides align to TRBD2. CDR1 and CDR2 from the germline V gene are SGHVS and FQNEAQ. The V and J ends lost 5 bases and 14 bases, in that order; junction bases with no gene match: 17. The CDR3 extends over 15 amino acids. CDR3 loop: CASSPNSASGARAYF. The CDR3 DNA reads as TGTGCCAGCAGCCCGAACTCGGCTAGCGGGGCTAGGGCGTATTTT.

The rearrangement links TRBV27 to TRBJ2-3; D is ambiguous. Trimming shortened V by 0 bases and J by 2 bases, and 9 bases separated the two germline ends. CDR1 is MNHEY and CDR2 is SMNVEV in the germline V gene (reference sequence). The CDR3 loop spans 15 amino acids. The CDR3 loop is CASSLSAHFTDTQYF. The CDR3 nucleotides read TGTGCCAGCAGTTTATCGGCCCATTTCACAGATACGCAGTATTTT.

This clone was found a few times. The CDR3 nucleotides read TGTGCCAGCAGTCCACATAGGACCTATACCGGGAACAATGAGCAGTTCTTC. Encoded protein: CASSPHRTYTGNNEQFF. This chain uses TRBV5-4 with TRBJ2-1; TRBD2 might be the D (5 bases). Trimming cost V 5 bases and J 5 bases, with 23 bases left between them. CDR3 length: 17 residues. Germline assignment: CDR1 SGHNT and CDR2 YYREEE (reference sequence).

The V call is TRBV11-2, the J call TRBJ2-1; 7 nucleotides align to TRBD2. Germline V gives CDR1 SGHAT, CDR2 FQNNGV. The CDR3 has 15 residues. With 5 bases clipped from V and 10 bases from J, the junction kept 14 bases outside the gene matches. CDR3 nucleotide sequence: TGTGCCAGCAGCCCCGGGACTACCCGGGGGATGGAGCAGTTCTTC. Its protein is CASSPGTTRGMEQFF.

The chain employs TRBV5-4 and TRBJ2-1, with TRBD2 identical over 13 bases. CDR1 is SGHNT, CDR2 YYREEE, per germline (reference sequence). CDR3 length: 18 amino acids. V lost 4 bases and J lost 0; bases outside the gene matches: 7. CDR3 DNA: TGTGCCAGCAGCGGACTAGCGGGGGCCCCTAGCTCCTACAATGAGCAGTTCTTC. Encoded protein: CASSGLAGAPSSYNEQFF.

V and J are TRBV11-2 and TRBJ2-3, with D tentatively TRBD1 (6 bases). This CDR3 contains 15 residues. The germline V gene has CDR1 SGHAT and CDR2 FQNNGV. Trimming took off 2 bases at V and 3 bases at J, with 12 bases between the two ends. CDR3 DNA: TGTGCCAGCAGCTTAAAGGGGGAGAGGACAGATACGCAGTATTTT. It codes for CASSLKGERTDTQYF.

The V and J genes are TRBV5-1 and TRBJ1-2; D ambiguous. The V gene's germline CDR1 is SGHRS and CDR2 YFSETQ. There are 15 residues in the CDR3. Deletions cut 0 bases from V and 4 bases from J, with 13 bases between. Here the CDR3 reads CASSLARTAGYGYTF. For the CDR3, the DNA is TGCGCCAGCAGCTTGGCCAGGACCGCGGGCTATGGCTACACCTTC.

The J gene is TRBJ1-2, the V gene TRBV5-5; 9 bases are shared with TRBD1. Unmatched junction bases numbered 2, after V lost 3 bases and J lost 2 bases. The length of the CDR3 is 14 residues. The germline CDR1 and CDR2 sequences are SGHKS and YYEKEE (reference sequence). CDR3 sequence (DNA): TGTGCCAGCAGCTCCGGGACAGGGAACTATGGCTACACCTTC. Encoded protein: CASSSGTGNYGYTF.

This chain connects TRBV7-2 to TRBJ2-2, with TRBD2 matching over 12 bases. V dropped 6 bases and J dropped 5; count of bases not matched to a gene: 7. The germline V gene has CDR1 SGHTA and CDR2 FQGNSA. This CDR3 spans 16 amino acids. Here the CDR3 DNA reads TGTGCCAGCAGTTCGACTAGCGGGAGTAGGACCGGGGAGCTGTTTTTT. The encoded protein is CASSSTSGSRTGELFF.

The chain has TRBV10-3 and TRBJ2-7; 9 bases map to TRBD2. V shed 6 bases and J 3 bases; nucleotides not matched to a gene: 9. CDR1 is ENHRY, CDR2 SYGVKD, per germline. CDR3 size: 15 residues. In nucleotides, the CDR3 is TGTGCCATCAGCTCCGATAGCGGGAGTTTCTACGAGCAGTACTTC. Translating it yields CAISSDSGSFYEQYF.

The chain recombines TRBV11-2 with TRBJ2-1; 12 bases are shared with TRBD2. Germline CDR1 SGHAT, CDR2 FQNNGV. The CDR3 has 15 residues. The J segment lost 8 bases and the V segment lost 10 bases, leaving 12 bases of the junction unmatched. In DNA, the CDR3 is TGTGCCAACTCATTAAAGACTAGCGGGGGTGATGAGCAGTTCTTC. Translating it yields CANSLKTSGGDEQFF.

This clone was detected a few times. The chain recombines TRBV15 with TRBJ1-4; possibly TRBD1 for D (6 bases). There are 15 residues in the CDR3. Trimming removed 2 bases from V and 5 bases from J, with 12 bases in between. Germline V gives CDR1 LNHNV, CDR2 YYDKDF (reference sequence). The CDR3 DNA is TGTGCCACCAGCAGACAGGGGAGGGGGAATGAAAAACTGTTTTTT. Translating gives CATSRQGRGNEKLFF.

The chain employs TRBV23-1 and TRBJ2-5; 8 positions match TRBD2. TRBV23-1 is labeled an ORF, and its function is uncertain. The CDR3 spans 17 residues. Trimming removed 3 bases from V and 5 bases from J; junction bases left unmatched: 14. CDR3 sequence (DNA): TGCGCCAGCAGTCAGCCCGCTTCTCGGGAGGGCCGGGAGACCCAGTACTTC. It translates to CASSQPASREGRETQYF.

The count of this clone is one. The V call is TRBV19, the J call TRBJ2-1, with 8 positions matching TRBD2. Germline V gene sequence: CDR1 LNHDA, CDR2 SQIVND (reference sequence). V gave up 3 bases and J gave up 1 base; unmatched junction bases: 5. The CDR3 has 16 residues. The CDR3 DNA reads TGTGCCAGTAGTATCTTAAGCGGGAGATCCTACAATGAGCAGTTCTTC. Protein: CASSILSGRSYNEQFF.

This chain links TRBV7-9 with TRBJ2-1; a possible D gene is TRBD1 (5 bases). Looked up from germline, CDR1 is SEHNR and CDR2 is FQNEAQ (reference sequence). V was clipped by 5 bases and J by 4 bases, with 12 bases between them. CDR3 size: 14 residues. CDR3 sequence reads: CASSLRQTYNEQFF. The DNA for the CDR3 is TGTGCCAGCAGCCTTCGACAGACTTACAATGAGCAGTTCTTC.

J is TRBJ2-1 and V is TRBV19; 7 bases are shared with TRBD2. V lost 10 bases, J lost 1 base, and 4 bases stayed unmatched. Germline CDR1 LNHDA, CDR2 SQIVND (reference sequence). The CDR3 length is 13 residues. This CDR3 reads CATPGLSYNEQFF. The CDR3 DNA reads TGTGCCACTCCGGGACTATCCTACAATGAGCAGTTCTTC.

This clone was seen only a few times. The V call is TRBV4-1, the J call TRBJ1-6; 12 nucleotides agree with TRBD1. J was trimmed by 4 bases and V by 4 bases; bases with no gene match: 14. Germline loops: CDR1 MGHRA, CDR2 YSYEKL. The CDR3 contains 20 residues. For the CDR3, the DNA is TGCGCCAGCAGCCCCGCCCAGGGACAGGGGGCGAGGGGGTATAATTCACCCCTCCACTTT. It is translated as CASSPAQGQGARGYNSPLHF.

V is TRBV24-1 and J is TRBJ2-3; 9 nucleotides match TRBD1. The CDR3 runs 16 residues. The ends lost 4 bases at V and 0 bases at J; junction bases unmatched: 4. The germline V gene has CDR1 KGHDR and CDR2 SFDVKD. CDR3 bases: TGTGCCACCAGTGACCCCGGACAGGGGAGCACAGATACGCAGTATTTT. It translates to CATSDPGQGSTDTQYF.

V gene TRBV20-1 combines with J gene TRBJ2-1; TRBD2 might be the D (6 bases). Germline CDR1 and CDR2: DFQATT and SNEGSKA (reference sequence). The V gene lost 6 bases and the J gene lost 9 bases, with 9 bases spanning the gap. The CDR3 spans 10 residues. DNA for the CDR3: TGCAGTGCCAAGCGGGTTGAGCAGTTCTTC. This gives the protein CSAKRVEQFF.

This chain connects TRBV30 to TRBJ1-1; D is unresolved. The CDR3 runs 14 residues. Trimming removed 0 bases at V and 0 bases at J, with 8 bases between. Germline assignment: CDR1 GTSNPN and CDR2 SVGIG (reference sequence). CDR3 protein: CAWSVFPVNTEAFF. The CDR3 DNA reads TGTGCCTGGAGTGTATTCCCAGTGAACACTGAAGCTTTCTTT. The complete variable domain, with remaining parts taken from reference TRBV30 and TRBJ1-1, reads SQTIHQWPATLVQPVGSPLSLECTVEGTSNPNLYWYRQAAGRGLQLLFYSVGIGQISSEVPQNLSASRPQDRQFILSSKKLLLSDSGFYLCAWSVFPVNTEAFFGQGTRLTVV.

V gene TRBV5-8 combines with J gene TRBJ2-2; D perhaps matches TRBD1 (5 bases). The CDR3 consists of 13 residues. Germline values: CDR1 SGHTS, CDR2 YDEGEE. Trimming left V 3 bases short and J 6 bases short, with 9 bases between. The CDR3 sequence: CASSSRGSGELFF. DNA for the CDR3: TGTGCCAGCAGCTCTAGGGGATCCGGGGAGCTGTTTTTT.

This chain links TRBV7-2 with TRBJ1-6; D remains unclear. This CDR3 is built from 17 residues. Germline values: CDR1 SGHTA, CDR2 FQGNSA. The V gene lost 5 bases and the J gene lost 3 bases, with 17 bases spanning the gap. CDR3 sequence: CASSPGRGNRYNSPLHF. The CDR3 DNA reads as TGTGCCAGCAGCCCCGGACGAGGGAACCGCTATAATTCACCCCTCCACTTT.

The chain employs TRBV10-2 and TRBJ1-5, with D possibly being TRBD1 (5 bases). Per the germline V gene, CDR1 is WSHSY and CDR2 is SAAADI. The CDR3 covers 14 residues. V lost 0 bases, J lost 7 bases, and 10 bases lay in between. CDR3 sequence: CASSESGGRQPQHF. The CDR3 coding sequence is TGCGCCAGCAGTGAGTCTGGGGGGAGACAGCCCCAGCATTTT.

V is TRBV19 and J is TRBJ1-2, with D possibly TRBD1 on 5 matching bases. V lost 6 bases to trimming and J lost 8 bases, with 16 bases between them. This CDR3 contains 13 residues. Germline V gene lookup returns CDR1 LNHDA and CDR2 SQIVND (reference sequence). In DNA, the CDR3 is TGTGCCAGTAGACTCGCCTGGGGGGACGGCTACACCTTC. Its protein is CASRLAWGDGYTF.

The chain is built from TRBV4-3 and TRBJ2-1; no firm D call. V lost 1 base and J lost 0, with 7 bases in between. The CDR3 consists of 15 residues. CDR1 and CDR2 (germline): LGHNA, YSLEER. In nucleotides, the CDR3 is TGCGCCAGCAGCCAAGGGCGGAGCTCCTACAATGAGCAGTTCTTC. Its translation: CASSQGRSSYNEQFF.

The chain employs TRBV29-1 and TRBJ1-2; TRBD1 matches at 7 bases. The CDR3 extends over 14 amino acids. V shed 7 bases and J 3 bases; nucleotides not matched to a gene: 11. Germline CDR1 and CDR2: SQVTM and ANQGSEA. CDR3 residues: CSALDRNQDYGYTF. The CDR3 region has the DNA TGCAGCGCCCTGGACAGGAATCAAGACTATGGCTACACCTTC.

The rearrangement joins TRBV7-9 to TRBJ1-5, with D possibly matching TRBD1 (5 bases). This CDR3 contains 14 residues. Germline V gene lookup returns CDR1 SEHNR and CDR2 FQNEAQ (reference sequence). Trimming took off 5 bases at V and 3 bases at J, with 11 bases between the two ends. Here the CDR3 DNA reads TGTGCCAGCAGCGTTACGGACACCAATCAGCCCCAGCATTTT. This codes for CASSVTDTNQPQHF.